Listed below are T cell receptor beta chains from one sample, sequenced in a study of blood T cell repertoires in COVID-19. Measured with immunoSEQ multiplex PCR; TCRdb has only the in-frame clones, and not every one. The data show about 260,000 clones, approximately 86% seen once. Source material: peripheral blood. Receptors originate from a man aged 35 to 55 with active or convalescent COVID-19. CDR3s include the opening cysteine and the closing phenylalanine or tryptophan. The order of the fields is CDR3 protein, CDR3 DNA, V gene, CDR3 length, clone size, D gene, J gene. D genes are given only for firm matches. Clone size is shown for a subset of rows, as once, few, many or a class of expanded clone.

cdr3_aa: CASSTGQGYQPQHF; cdr3_nt: TGTGCCAGTAGTACGGGACAGGGTTACCAGCCCCAGCATTTT; v_call: TRBV19; cdr3_length: 14; clone_size: NA; d_call: TRBD1; j_call: TRBJ1-5
cdr3_aa: CASSPRAGGDYEQYF; cdr3_nt: TGCGCCAGCAGCCCTAGGGCGGGAGGGGACTACGAGCAGTACTTC; v_call: TRBV4-1; cdr3_length: 15; clone_size: NA; d_call: TRBD2; j_call: TRBJ2-7
cdr3_aa: CASSLLAGGPTDTQYF; cdr3_nt: TGTGCCAGTAGTCTGCTAGCGGGGGGGCCAACAGATACGCAGTATTTT; v_call: TRBV19; cdr3_length: 16; clone_size: NA; d_call: TRBD2; j_call: TRBJ2-3
cdr3_aa: CASSFDRAGEAFF; cdr3_nt: TGTGCCAGCAGTTTCGACAGGGCAGGTGAAGCTTTCTTT; v_call: TRBV28; cdr3_length: 13; clone_size: once; d_call: TRBD1; j_call: TRBJ1-1
cdr3_aa: CASSYGQGVTDTQYF; cdr3_nt: TGTGCCAGCAGCTACGGACAGGGCGTCACAGATACGCAGTATTTT; v_call: TRBV13; cdr3_length: 15; clone_size: once; d_call: TRBD1; j_call: TRBJ2-3
cdr3_aa: CASSLPQVSGANVLTF; cdr3_nt: TGTGCCAGCAGCTTACCCCAGGTCTCTGGGGCCAACGTCCTGACTTTC; v_call: TRBV11-3; cdr3_length: 16; clone_size: once; d_call: NA; j_call: TRBJ2-6
cdr3_aa: CASSSYGGAGQETQYF; cdr3_nt: TGTGCCAGCAGCTCCTACGGGGGGGCGGGTCAAGAGACCCAGTACTTC; v_call: TRBV5-4; cdr3_length: 16; clone_size: NA; d_call: TRBD2; j_call: TRBJ2-5
cdr3_aa: CAVSRQGSSNTGELFF; cdr3_nt: TGTGCCGTTTCGAGACAGGGATCATCGAACACCGGGGAGCTGTTTTTT; v_call: TRBV7-9; cdr3_length: 16; clone_size: few; d_call: TRBD1; j_call: TRBJ2-2
cdr3_aa: CASRLWRGNSPLHF; cdr3_nt: TGTGCCAGCAGGTTATGGAGGGGCAATTCACCCCTCCACTTT; v_call: TRBV5-6; cdr3_length: 14; clone_size: few; d_call: NA; j_call: TRBJ1-6
cdr3_aa: CASSPTDTQYF; cdr3_nt: TGTGCCAGCAGCCCGACAGATACGCAGTATTTT; v_call: TRBV5-5; cdr3_length: 11; clone_size: once; d_call: NA; j_call: TRBJ2-3
cdr3_aa: CASSLSPGRNQPQHF; cdr3_nt: TGTGCCAGCAGCTTATCACCCGGGAGAAATCAGCCCCAGCATTTT; v_call: TRBV7-6; cdr3_length: 15; clone_size: few; d_call: NA; j_call: TRBJ1-5
cdr3_aa: CASSQSDRVPYNEQFF; cdr3_nt: TGTGCCAGCAGCCAATCCGACAGGGTCCCCTACAATGAGCAGTTCTTC; v_call: TRBV3-1/TRBV3-2; cdr3_length: 16; clone_size: NA; d_call: TRBD1; j_call: TRBJ2-1
cdr3_aa: CASSGQALRGSALHF; cdr3_nt: TGTGCCAGCAGCGGACAGGCCCTAAGGGGTTCAGCCCTCCACTTT; v_call: TRBV6-2/TRBV6-3; cdr3_length: 15; clone_size: many; d_call: TRBD1; j_call: TRBJ1-6
cdr3_aa: CASTPGGRTGELFF; cdr3_nt: TGTGCCAGCACTCCGGGGGGCCGGACCGGGGAGCTGTTTTTT; v_call: TRBV3-1/TRBV3-2; cdr3_length: 14; clone_size: NA; d_call: NA; j_call: TRBJ2-2
cdr3_aa: CASSRSAGSSGNTIYF; cdr3_nt: TGTGCCAGCAGCCGTTCCGCAGGGTCCTCTGGAAACACCATATATTTT; v_call: TRBV3-1/TRBV3-2; cdr3_length: 16; clone_size: NA; d_call: NA; j_call: TRBJ1-3
cdr3_aa: CSVDVAGGGYTF; cdr3_nt: TGCAGCGTTGATGTGGCAGGCGGGGGCTACACCTTC; v_call: TRBV29-1; cdr3_length: 12; clone_size: NA; d_call: NA; j_call: TRBJ1-2
cdr3_aa: CASSRQTGGWETQYF; cdr3_nt: TGTGCCAGCAGTAGACAAACAGGGGGCTGGGAGACCCAGTACTTC; v_call: TRBV2; cdr3_length: 15; clone_size: NA; d_call: TRBD1; j_call: TRBJ2-5
cdr3_aa: CASSNRLAGRQETQYF; cdr3_nt: TGCGCCAGCAGTAACCGACTAGCGGGCCGTCAAGAGACCCAGTACTTC; v_call: TRBV5-1; cdr3_length: 16; clone_size: NA; d_call: TRBD2; j_call: TRBJ2-5
cdr3_aa: CASITSGRENEQFF; cdr3_nt: TGTGCCAGCATTACTAGCGGGAGAGAAAATGAGCAGTTCTTC; v_call: TRBV2; cdr3_length: 14; clone_size: NA; d_call: TRBD2; j_call: TRBJ2-1
cdr3_aa: CATSRDLAGARTQYF; cdr3_nt: TGTGCCACCAGCAGAGATCTAGCGGGGGCAAGGACGCAGTATTTT; v_call: TRBV15; cdr3_length: 15; clone_size: NA; d_call: TRBD2; j_call: TRBJ2-3
cdr3_aa: CASSDPQTVPTDTQYF; cdr3_nt: TGTGCCAGCAGTGACCCCCAGACAGTACCAACAGATACGCAGTATTTT; v_call: TRBV25-1; cdr3_length: 16; clone_size: NA; d_call: NA; j_call: TRBJ2-3
cdr3_aa: CASSFTDRGRYGYTF; cdr3_nt: TGTGCCAGCAGCTTTACCGACAGGGGTCGGTATGGCTACACCTTC; v_call: TRBV5-4; cdr3_length: 15; clone_size: NA; d_call: TRBD1; j_call: TRBJ1-2
cdr3_aa: CASSLSAREEETQYF; cdr3_nt: TGTGCCAGCAGTTTATCAGCCAGGGAGGAGGAGACCCAGTACTTC; v_call: TRBV27; cdr3_length: 15; clone_size: NA; d_call: NA; j_call: TRBJ2-5
cdr3_aa: CASGHRNTEAFF; cdr3_nt: TGTGCCAGCGGGCACAGGAACACTGAAGCTTTCTTT; v_call: TRBV3-1/TRBV3-2; cdr3_length: 12; clone_size: NA; d_call: NA; j_call: TRBJ1-1
cdr3_aa: CASSPAVGSGQETQYF; cdr3_nt: TGCGCCAGCAGCCCCGCCGTCGGGAGTGGCCAAGAGACCCAGTACTTC; v_call: TRBV5-1; cdr3_length: 16; clone_size: NA; d_call: NA; j_call: TRBJ2-5
cdr3_aa: CSVEETLRRQGGLSGEQYF; cdr3_nt: TGCAGCGTTGAAGAGACTCTCCGCCGACAGGGTGGTTTATCTGGCGAGCAGTACTTC; v_call: TRBV29-1; cdr3_length: 19; clone_size: NA; d_call: TRBD1; j_call: TRBJ2-7
cdr3_aa: CASSQDPTGQGNNSPLHF; cdr3_nt: TGCGCCAGCAGCCAAGATCCAACGGGACAGGGGAATAATTCACCCCTCCACTTT; v_call: TRBV4-1; cdr3_length: 18; clone_size: NA; d_call: TRBD1; j_call: TRBJ1-6
cdr3_aa: CASSRLGGYDQPQHF; cdr3_nt: TGTGCCAGCTCACGACTAGGGGGCTATGATCAGCCCCAGCATTTT; v_call: TRBV18; cdr3_length: 15; clone_size: NA; d_call: TRBD1; j_call: TRBJ1-5
cdr3_aa: CAWSVRGKRTDTQYF; cdr3_nt: TGTGCCTGGAGTGTACGGGGGAAGCGCACAGATACGCAGTATTTT; v_call: TRBV30; cdr3_length: 15; clone_size: NA; d_call: NA; j_call: TRBJ2-3
cdr3_aa: CASTELQVPGLFF; cdr3_nt: TGTGCCAGCACCGAATTACAGGTTCCAGGGTTGTTTTTT; v_call: TRBV2; cdr3_length: 13; clone_size: NA; d_call: NA; j_call: TRBJ1-4
cdr3_aa: CASSGLAGPYEQYF; cdr3_nt: TGTGCCAGCAGTGGACTAGCGGGGCCCTACGAGCAGTACTTC; v_call: TRBV27; cdr3_length: 14; clone_size: NA; d_call: TRBD2; j_call: TRBJ2-7
cdr3_aa: CASSQDSDSWNQPQHF; cdr3_nt: TGTGCCAGCAGCCAAGACTCAGACAGCTGGAATCAGCCCCAGCATTTT; v_call: TRBV3-1/TRBV3-2; cdr3_length: 16; clone_size: once; d_call: NA; j_call: TRBJ1-5
cdr3_aa: CASSIQGAAQPQHF; cdr3_nt: TGTGCCAGTAGTATACAGGGGGCCGCACAGCCCCAGCATTTT; v_call: TRBV19; cdr3_length: 14; clone_size: NA; d_call: TRBD1; j_call: TRBJ1-5
cdr3_aa: CASSLSGDSNQPQHF; cdr3_nt: TGTGCCAGCAGCTTATCGGGGGATAGCAATCAGCCCCAGCATTTT; v_call: TRBV7-2; cdr3_length: 15; clone_size: NA; d_call: NA; j_call: TRBJ1-5
cdr3_aa: CASRISRGYGYTF; cdr3_nt: TGTGCCAGCAGAATCTCCAGGGGCTATGGCTACACCTTC; v_call: TRBV28; cdr3_length: 13; clone_size: NA; d_call: NA; j_call: TRBJ1-2
cdr3_aa: CASSLSGGSYEQYF; cdr3_nt: TGTGCCAGCAGTTTATCGGGGGGCTCCTACGAGCAGTACTTC; v_call: TRBV28; cdr3_length: 14; clone_size: once; d_call: TRBD2; j_call: TRBJ2-7
cdr3_aa: CASSLGHRLGDGYTF; cdr3_nt: TGTGCCAGCAGTTTGGGACACCGTTTAGGGGATGGCTACACCTTC; v_call: TRBV6-5; cdr3_length: 15; clone_size: NA; d_call: NA; j_call: TRBJ1-2
cdr3_aa: CATSDRPILGAKDTEAFF; cdr3_nt: TGTGCCACCAGCGACCGACCGATCTTGGGCGCGAAGGACACTGAAGCTTTCTTT; v_call: TRBV15; cdr3_length: 18; clone_size: NA; d_call: NA; j_call: TRBJ1-1
cdr3_aa: CASSYKTDQRNSPLHF; cdr3_nt: TGTGCCAGCAGTTACAAGACTGACCAGAGGAATTCACCCCTCCACTTT; v_call: TRBV6-5; cdr3_length: 16; clone_size: NA; d_call: NA; j_call: TRBJ1-6
cdr3_aa: CASSEFLFPGANYGYTF; cdr3_nt: TGTGCCAGCAGTGAATTCCTGTTCCCGGGGGCTAACTATGGCTACACCTTC; v_call: TRBV6-1; cdr3_length: 17; clone_size: NA; d_call: NA; j_call: TRBJ1-2
cdr3_aa: CASSPNRNYNSPLHF; cdr3_nt: TGTGCCAGCAGCCCAAACAGGAACTATAATTCACCCCTCCACTTT; v_call: TRBV3-1/TRBV3-2; cdr3_length: 15; clone_size: NA; d_call: NA; j_call: TRBJ1-6
cdr3_aa: CASSFFTQRETEQFF; cdr3_nt: TGTGCCAGCAGCTTCTTTACCCAGCGGGAGACTGAGCAGTTCTTC; v_call: TRBV7-3; cdr3_length: 15; clone_size: NA; d_call: TRBD2; j_call: TRBJ2-1